The rows below give T cell receptor beta chains drawn from one sample of a study of T cells after yellow fever vaccination. TCRdb re-analysed the 5' RACE reads in MiXCR, keeping a single row per CDR3 protein. The sample holds 620,000 or so distinct CDR3 sequences, over 9% seen once. Sequencing used PBMCs, obtained on the day of the yellow fever booster vaccination. The receptors come from a young man who received the YFV17D yellow fever vaccine. Each CDR3 is given with its conserved first and last residue. Each record gives: D gene, J gene, V gene, clone size, CDR3 DNA, CDR3 protein. The D gene is left open where the match is weak. Some rows have no size entry. The others give once, few or many, or a class for an expanded clone.

. | TRBJ1-2 | TRBV12-3/TRBV12-4 | few | TGTGCCAGCAGTTTCGACTATGGCTACACCTTC | CASSFDYGYTF
. | TRBJ2-1 | TRBV28 | few | TGTGCCAGCAGTTTAGAACTTCTAGCGAGTTCCTACAATGAGCAGTTCTTC | CASSLELLASSYNEQFF
. | TRBJ2-4 | TRBV18 | many | TGTGCCAGCTCACCAACACTAGAGGCTCAGTACTTC | CASSPTLEAQYF
TRBD1 | TRBJ1-4 | TRBV4-3 | few | TGCGCCAGCAGCAAACAGGGGTCCCGGAATGAAAAACTGTTTTTT | CASSKQGSRNEKLFF
. | TRBJ2-3 | TRBV10-3 | . | TGTGCCATCAGTGAGTCGAGGGTACCAGATACGCAGTATTTT | CAISESRVPDTQYF
TRBD2 | TRBJ2-1 | TRBV12-3/TRBV12-4 | . | TGTGCCACCATGAATAGCGGGAGGTATGAGCAGTTCTTC | CATMNSGRYEQFF
. | TRBJ1-5 | TRBV20-1 | few | TGCAGTGCTAGTAGATTTCAGAGGGACCAGCCCCAGCATTTT | CSASRFQRDQPQHF
. | TRBJ2-7 | TRBV5-1 | . | TGCGCCAGCAGCGCAGCGGGCTCAGCCTACGAGCAGTACTTC | CASSAAGSAYEQYF
. | TRBJ2-2 | TRBV12-3/TRBV12-4 | many | TGTGCCAGCAGTTTCTTCACCGGGGAGCTGTTTTTT | CASSFFTGELFF
. | TRBJ2-3 | TRBV7-2 | . | TGTGCCAGCAGCCAAACATCTACCGGTGCTACGCAGTATTTT | CASSQTSTGATQYF
. | TRBJ1-2 | TRBV4-3 | . | TGCGCCAGCAGCCAAGATGGGGCCGCTAACTATGGCTACACCTTC | CASSQDGAANYGYTF
. | TRBJ2-3 | TRBV9 | few | TGTGCCAGCAGCCCCGGGGAAGATACGCAGTATTTT | CASSPGEDTQYF
TRBD1 | TRBJ2-5 | TRBV2 | . | TGTGCCAGCAGGGGACAGATACAAGAGACCCAGTACTTC | CASRGQIQETQYF
TRBD1 | TRBJ2-1 | TRBV11-2 | . | TGTGCCAGCAGAATAGAGGGGACAGGGATCAATGAGCAGTTCTTC | CASRIEGTGINEQFF
TRBD1 | TRBJ2-7 | TRBV6-2/TRBV6-3 | . | TGTGCCAGCAGTTACGGGGACAGGCGCTCCTACGAGCAGTACTTC | CASSYGDRRSYEQYF
. | TRBJ2-2 | TRBV9 | . | TGTGCCAGCAGCGTAGATGGATCCACCGGGGAGCTGTTTTTT | CASSVDGSTGELFF
TRBD1 | TRBJ2-7 | TRBV28 | many | TGTGCCACCGTTGGACAGGGGAGGAACGAGCAGTACTTC | CATVGQGRNEQYF
. | TRBJ1-2 | TRBV30 | . | TGTGCCTGGAGGGATCTGGACCGGCACTATGGCTACACCTTC | CAWRDLDRHYGYTF
TRBD1 | TRBJ2-3 | TRBV7-2 | many | TGTGCCAGCAGCCCTAGGACAGGGGATACGCAGTATTTT | CASSPRTGDTQYF
TRBD2 | TRBJ2-1 | TRBV5-1 | few | TGCGCCAGCAGGGTGACTAGCGGGGACAATGAGCAGTTCTTC | CASRVTSGDNEQFF
. | TRBJ2-5 | TRBV5-6 | few | TGTGCCAGCAGCCGGGGCGGACACCCAGAGACCCAGTACTTC | CASSRGGHPETQYF
. | TRBJ1-5 | TRBV12-3/TRBV12-4 | few | TGTGCCAGCAGTTTTGGACAGATCAATCAGCCCCAGCATTTT | CASSFGQINQPQHF
. | TRBJ2-2 | TRBV4-2 | few | TGTGCCAGCAGCCAAGACCTAATACACACCGGGGAGCTGTTTTTT | CASSQDLIHTGELFF
TRBD2 | TRBJ2-2 | TRBV5-5 | . | TGTGCCAGCAGCTTGGCCGGGGGGTATAATTCGAAAACCGGGGAGCTGTTTTTT | CASSLAGGYNSKTGELFF
. | TRBJ1-2 | TRBV18 | . | TGTGCCAGCTCTGTTGACAAGGCCTATGGCTACACCTTC | CASSVDKAYGYTF
TRBD1 | TRBJ2-3 | TRBV4-3 | . | TGCGCCAGCAGCCAGGACACCGACAGGGGGCCCACAAATACGCAGTATTTT | CASSQDTDRGPTNTQYF
. | TRBJ1-5 | TRBV12-3/TRBV12-4 | few | TGTGCCAGCAGTATCGGGACCGCTCTGCCCCAGCATTTT | CASSIGTALPQHF
TRBD2 | TRBJ2-7 | TRBV18 | . | TGTGCCAGCTCACCAACCTCTAGCGGGACCTACTCCTACGAGCAGTACTTC | CASSPTSSGTYSYEQYF
TRBD2 | TRBJ2-1 | TRBV6-2/TRBV6-3 | . | TGTGCCAGCTGGGGCGGGAGTAGGGAGCAGTTCTTC | CASWGGSREQFF
. | TRBJ2-1 | TRBV12-3/TRBV12-4 | few | TGTGCCAGCAGTTTAGGAAGTAGCGGAGGATCCGGGAATGAGCAGTTCTTC | CASSLGSSGGSGNEQFF
TRBD1 | TRBJ1-5 | TRBV27 | . | TGTGCCAGCAGGCCCAGGACAGGCGGGAATCAGCCCCAGCATTTT | CASRPRTGGNQPQHF
TRBD2 | TRBJ2-2 | TRBV27 | few | TGTGCCAGCACCTTCGGACTAGCGGGACTCGGGGAGCTGTTTTTT | CASTFGLAGLGELFF
TRBD2 | TRBJ2-7 | TRBV6-5 | . | TGTGCCAGCAGTTACGGGGGACTAGTGGGCGAGCAGTACTTC | CASSYGGLVGEQYF
. | TRBJ2-5 | TRBV4-2 | few | TGTGCCAGCAGCCAAGATCTCAGCGAATCAAGAGAGACCCAGTACTTC | CASSQDLSESRETQYF
. | TRBJ2-2 | TRBV4-3 | . | TGCGCCAGCAGCCAAGAGATGGACGTTGGGGAGCTGTTTTTT | CASSQEMDVGELFF
TRBD1 | TRBJ2-3 | TRBV4-3 | . | TGCGCCAGCAGCCTCCACAGGGGGCGAAGCACAGATACGCAGTATTTT | CASSLHRGRSTDTQYF
. | TRBJ1-5 | TRBV30 | . | TGTGCCTGGAGTGTTCCGGGGGGGGTACAGCCCCAGCATTTT | CAWSVPGGVQPQHF
. | TRBJ2-1 | TRBV24-1 | few | TGTGCCACCAGTGCCACCGGGGCGGGGTACAATGAGCAGTTCTTC | CATSATGAGYNEQFF
. | TRBJ2-4 | TRBV20-1 | few | TGCAGTGCTAGAGGCCTCATATCTCACATTCAGTACTTC | CSARGLISHIQYF
. | TRBJ2-1 | TRBV11-2 | few | TGTGCCAGCAGCTTAGACCCTCGGGACAATGAGCAGTTCTTC | CASSLDPRDNEQFF
TRBD1 | TRBJ2-7 | TRBV15 | . | TGTGCCACCAGCAGGCGAGGGACAGCGTCTTACGAGCAGTACTTC | CATSRRGTASYEQYF
. | TRBJ2-2 | TRBV15 | few | TGTGCCACCAGCCTATTCTCCGGCGGCACCGGGGAGCTGTTTTTT | CATSLFSGGTGELFF
. | TRBJ2-1 | TRBV20-1 | few | TGCAGTGCTAGAGATCTGAAGGGGGTTAATGAGCAGTTCTTC | CSARDLKGVNEQFF
. | TRBJ2-7 | TRBV7-2 | few | TGTGCCAGCAGCTTGTTAGCGGCCTACGAGCAGTACTTC | CASSLLAAYEQYF
. | TRBJ2-7 | TRBV27 | few | TGTGCCAGCAGTTTTGCAAGCGCGGAAGAGCAGTACTTC | CASSFASAEEQYF